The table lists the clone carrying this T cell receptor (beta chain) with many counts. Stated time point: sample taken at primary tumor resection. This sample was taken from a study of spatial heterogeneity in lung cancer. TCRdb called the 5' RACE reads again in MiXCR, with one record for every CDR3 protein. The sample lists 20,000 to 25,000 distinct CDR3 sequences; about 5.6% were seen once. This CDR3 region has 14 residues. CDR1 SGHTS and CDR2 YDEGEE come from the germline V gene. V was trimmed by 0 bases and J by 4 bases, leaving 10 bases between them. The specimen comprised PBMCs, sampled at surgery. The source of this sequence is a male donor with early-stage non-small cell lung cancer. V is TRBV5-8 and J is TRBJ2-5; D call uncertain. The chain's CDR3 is CASSLAATRETQYF. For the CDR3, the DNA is TGTGCCAGCAGCTTGGCGGCTACCAGAGAGACCCAGTACTTC.